The 8 T cell receptor beta chains reported below all come from one sample, sequenced in a study of T cell responses to AZD1222 COVID-19 vaccine. The repertoire was sequenced with immunoSEQ multiplex PCR; TCRdb's copy has only in-frame clones and lacks some. Of tens of thousands of clones detected, over 70% appear once; the ten largest clones hold 4.5% to 5%. The input for sequencing was peripheral blood, taken 28 days after the second AZD1222 dose. The receptors originated from an adult who received the AZD1222 COVID-19 vaccine.

The chain is built from TRBV6-2 or TRBV6-3 and TRBJ2-3; D remains ambiguous. CDR1 is MNHEY, CDR2 SVGEGT, per germline. Trimming cost V 5 bases and J 4 bases, with 10 bases left between them. The CDR3 is 13 amino acids. The CDR3 DNA reads TGTGCCAGCAGTCGTATAAAGTCAGATACGCAGTATTTT. Its translation is CASSRIKSDTQYF.

This sequence joins TRBV5-6 and TRBJ1-3; D possibly corresponds to TRBD1 (5 bases). Trimming took 0 bases from V and 1 from J, leaving 20 bases between them. CDR3 length: 19 residues. Germline CDR1 reads SGHDT; CDR2 reads YYEEEE. CDR3 nucleotides: TGTGCCAGCAGCTTGGAAGGCAGGGCTTCCCACCCATCTGGAAACACCATATATTTT. Translating gives CASSLEGRASHPSGNTIYF.

V usage is TRBV7-8 and J usage is TRBJ1-2, with TRBD1 matching over 10 bases. This CDR3 contains 15 residues. V lost 5 bases, J lost 5 bases, and 8 bases stayed unmatched. CDR1 is SGHVS, CDR2 FQNEAQ, per germline. CDR3 protein: CASSPGGTGEYGYTF. The CDR3 DNA is TGTGCCAGCAGCCCAGGCGGGACAGGGGAGTATGGCTACACCTTC.

V gene TRBV7-6 combines with J gene TRBJ2-1; D may be TRBD2 (7 bases). V was clipped by 5 bases and J by 0 bases, with 14 bases between them. The CDR3 has 16 amino acids. Germline V gene data show CDR1 as SGHVS and CDR2 as FNYEAQ. In DNA, the CDR3 is TGTGCCAGCAGCCCAAGGGGGGGGGACTCCTACAATGAGCAGTTCTTC. Residues: CASSPRGGDSYNEQFF.

The chain recombines TRBV6-4 with TRBJ2-2; D is perhaps TRBD1 (5 bases). Germline loops: CDR1 MRHNA, CDR2 SNTAGT. CDR3 size: 14 residues. The V end lost 6 bases, the J end lost 1 base, and 9 bases lay between the germline ends. CDR3 bases: TGTGCCAGCAGAGGACAATGGAACACCGGGGAGCTGTTTTTT. Translating it yields CASRGQWNTGELFF.

This chain uses TRBV11-2 with TRBJ1-4, with D unclear. In germline, CDR1 is SGHAT, CDR2 FQNNGV. The CDR3 is made up of 15 amino acids. V was shortened by 1 base and J by 5 bases, with 11 bases between the two germline ends. CDR3 sequence: CASSLVNRANEKLFF. The CDR3 bases are TGTGCCAGCAGCTTAGTGAATAGGGCGAATGAAAAACTGTTTTTT. The full variable domain, its missing parts supplied by reference TRBV11-2 and TRBJ1-4, is EAGVAQSPRYKIIEKRQSVAFWCNPISGHATLYWYQQILGQGPKLLIQFQNNGVVDDSQLPKDRFSAERLKGVDSTLKIQPAKLEDSAVYLCASSLVNRANEKLFFGSGTQLSVL.

This chain links TRBV5-1 with TRBJ2-3; 10 bases agree with TRBD2. J lost 3 bases, V lost 1 base, and 2 bases had no gene match. The CDR3 contains 15 residues. Germline CDR1 and CDR2: SGHRS and YFSETQ. The CDR3: CASSLTSGATDTQYF. CDR3 bases: TGCGCCAGCAGCTTGACTAGCGGGGCGACAGATACGCAGTATTTT.

The V and J genes are TRBV3-1 (or the pseudogene TRBV3-2) and TRBJ1-3; no clear D gene. The CDR3 is 12 residues long. CDR1 LGHDT and CDR2 YNNKEL come from the germline V gene (reference sequence). The germline V and J ends were trimmed by 3 bases and 1 base, with 1 base remaining between them. CDR3 in amino acids: CASSQSGNTIYF. For the CDR3, the DNA is TGTGCCAGCAGCCAGTCTGGAAACACCATATATTTT.